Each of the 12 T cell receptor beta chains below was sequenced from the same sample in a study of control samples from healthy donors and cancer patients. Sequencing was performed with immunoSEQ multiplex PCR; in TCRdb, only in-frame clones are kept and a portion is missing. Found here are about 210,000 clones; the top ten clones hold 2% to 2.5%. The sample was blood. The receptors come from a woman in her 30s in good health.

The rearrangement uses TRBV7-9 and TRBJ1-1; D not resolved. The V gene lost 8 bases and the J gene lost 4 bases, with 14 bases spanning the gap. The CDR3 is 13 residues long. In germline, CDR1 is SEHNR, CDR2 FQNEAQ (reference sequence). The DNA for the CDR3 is TGTGCCAGCGAATTCGGGGATGGCACTGAAGCTTTCTTT. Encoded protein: CASEFGDGTEAFF. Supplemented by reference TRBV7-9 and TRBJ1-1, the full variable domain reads DTGVSQNPRHKITKRGQNVTFRCDPISEHNRLYWYRQTLGQGPEFLTYFQNEAQLEKSRLLSDRFSAERPKGSFSTLEIQRTEQGDSAMYLCASEFGDGTEAFFGQGTRLTVV.

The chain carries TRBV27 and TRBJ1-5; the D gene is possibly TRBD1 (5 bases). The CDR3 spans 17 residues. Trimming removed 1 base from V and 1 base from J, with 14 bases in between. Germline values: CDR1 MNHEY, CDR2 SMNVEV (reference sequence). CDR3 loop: CASSLWWGGESNQPQHF. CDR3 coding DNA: TGTGCCAGCAGTTTATGGTGGGGGGGAGAGAGCAATCAGCCCCAGCATTTT.

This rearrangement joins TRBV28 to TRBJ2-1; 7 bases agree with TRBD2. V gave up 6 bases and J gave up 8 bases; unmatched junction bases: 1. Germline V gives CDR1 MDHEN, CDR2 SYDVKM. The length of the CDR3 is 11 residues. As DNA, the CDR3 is TGTGCCAGCAGGCTAGCGGATGAGCAGTTCTTC. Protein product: CASRLADEQFF.

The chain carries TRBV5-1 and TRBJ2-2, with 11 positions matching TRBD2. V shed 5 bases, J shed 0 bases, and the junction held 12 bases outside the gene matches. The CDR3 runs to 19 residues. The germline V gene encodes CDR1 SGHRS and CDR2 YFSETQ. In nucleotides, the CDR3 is TGCGCCAGCAGTTCTAGCGGGGGGTCCACCAACTCGAACACCGGGGAGCTGTTTTTT. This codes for CASSSSGGSTNSNTGELFF.

The CDR3 nucleotides are TGTGCCAGCAGCCCCCGAGGTGGGGGGGTTGGCACCGGGGAGCTGTTTTTT. Amino acids: CASSPRGGGVGTGELFF. V gene TRBV5-4 combines with J gene TRBJ2-2; TRBD2 aligns across 7 bases. Germline values: CDR1 SGHNT, CDR2 YYREEE (reference sequence). The CDR3 has 17 residues. V lost 4 bases and J lost 4; bases outside the gene matches: 13.

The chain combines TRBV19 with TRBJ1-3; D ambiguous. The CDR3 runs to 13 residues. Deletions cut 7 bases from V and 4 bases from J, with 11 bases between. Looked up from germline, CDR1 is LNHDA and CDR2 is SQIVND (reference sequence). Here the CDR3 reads CASKRTRGNTIYF. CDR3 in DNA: TGTGCCAGTAAACGGACGAGGGGAAACACCATATATTTT.

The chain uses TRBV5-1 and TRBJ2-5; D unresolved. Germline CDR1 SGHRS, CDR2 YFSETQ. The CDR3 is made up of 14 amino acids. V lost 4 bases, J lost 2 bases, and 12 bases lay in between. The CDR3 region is CASSLGITQETQYF. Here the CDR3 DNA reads TGCGCCAGCAGCCTAGGTATCACGCAAGAGACCCAGTACTTC. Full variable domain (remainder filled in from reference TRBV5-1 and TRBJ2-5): KAGVTQTPRYLIKTRGQQVTLSCSPISGHRSVSWYQQTPGQGLQFLFEYFSETQRNKGNFPGRFSGRQFSNSRSEMNVSTLELGDSALYLCASSLGITQETQYFGPGTRLLVL.

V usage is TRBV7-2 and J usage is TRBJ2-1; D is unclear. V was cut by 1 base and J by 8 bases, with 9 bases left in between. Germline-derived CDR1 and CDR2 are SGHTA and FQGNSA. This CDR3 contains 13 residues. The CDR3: CASSLGKAYEQFF. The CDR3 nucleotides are TGTGCCAGCAGCTTAGGAAAGGCTTATGAGCAGTTCTTC.

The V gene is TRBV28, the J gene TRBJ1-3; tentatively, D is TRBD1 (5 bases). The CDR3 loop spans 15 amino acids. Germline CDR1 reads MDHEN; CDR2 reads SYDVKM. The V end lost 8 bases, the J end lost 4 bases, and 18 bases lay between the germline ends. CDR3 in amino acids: CASGGQGYLGNTIYF. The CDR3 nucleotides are TGTGCCAGCGGTGGGCAGGGATATTTAGGAAACACCATATATTTT.

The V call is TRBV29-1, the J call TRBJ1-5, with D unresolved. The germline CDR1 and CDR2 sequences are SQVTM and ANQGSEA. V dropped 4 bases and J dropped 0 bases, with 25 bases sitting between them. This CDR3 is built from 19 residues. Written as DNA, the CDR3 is TGCAGCGTTGTCAATCTTAGGTTGGGTGCAGCTTATAGCAATCAGCCCCAGCATTTT. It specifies CSVVNLRLGAAYSNQPQHF.

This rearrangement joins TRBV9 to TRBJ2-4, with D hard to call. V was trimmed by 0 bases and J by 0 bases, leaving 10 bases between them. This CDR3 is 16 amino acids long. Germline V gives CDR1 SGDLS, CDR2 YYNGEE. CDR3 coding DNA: TGTGCCAGCAGCGTAGCTCCTCTTTTAGCCAAAAACATTCAGTACTTC. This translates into CASSVAPLLAKNIQYF.

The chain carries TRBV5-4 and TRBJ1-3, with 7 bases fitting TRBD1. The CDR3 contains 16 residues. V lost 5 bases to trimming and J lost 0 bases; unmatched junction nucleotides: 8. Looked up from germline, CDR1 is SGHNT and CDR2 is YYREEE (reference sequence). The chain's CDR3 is CASREQGVSSGNTIYF. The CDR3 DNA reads TGTGCCAGCAGGGAGCAGGGGGTTTCCTCTGGAAACACCATATATTTT.